This TCR beta chain is drawn from a study of cytomegalovirus exposure and HLA in healthy donors. The CDR3 has 14 residues. Between the trimmed V and J ends, which lost 0 bases and 4 bases, there was a span of 7 bases. Germline lookup yields CDR1 SGHVS and CDR2 FQNEAQ. Findings of the study overall: Earlier results showed most TCR beta V segments being productive about 90% or about 30% of the time. Some TCR beta chains (164 of them) were listed as cytomegalovirus-associated.

Vbeta (60) and Jbeta (13) primers were used in the PCR. Measured with immunoSEQ multiplex PCR; TCRdb has only the in-frame clones, and not every one. The table shows under 150,000 clones, with 79% occurring only once. Comment on this clone: Its antigen is unknown.

Sample: PBMCs. The TCR was taken from a man in his late teens or twenties in good health and CMV-seronegative. This chain links TRBV7-8 with TRBJ1-5; D is unresolved. This chain's CDR3 is CASSLASGNQPQHF. The CDR3, as DNA: TGTGCCAGCAGCTTAGCCTCGGGGAATCAGCCCCAGCATTTT.